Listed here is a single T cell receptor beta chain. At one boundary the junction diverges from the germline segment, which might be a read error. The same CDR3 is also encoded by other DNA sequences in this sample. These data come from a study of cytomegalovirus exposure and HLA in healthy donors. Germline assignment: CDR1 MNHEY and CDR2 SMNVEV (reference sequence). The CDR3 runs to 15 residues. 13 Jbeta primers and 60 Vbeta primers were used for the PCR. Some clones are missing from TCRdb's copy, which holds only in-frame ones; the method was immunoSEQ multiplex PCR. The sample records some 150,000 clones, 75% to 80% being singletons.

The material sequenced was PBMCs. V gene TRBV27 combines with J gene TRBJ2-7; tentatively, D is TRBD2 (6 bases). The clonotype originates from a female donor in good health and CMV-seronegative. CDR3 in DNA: TGCGCCAGCAGTTTATCGGAGGGTATAAGTTACGAGCAGTACTTC. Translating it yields CASSLSEGISYEQYF.